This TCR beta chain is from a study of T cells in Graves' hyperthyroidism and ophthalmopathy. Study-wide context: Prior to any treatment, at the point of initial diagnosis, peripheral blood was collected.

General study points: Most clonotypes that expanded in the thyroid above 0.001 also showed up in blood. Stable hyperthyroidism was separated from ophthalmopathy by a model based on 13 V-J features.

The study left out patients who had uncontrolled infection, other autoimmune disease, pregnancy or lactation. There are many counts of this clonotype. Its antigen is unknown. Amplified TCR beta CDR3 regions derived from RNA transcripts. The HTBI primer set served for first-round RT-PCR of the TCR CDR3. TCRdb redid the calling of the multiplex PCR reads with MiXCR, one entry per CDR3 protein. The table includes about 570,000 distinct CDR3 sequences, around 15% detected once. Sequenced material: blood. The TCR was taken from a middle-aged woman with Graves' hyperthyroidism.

The CDR3 nucleotides are TGTGCCAGTAGTAACGGGATGAACACTGAAGCTTTCTTT. As protein: CASSNGMNTEAFF. The V gene is TRBV19, the J gene TRBJ1-1; no reliable D call. Trimming left V 4 bases short and J 0 bases short, with 6 bases between. This CDR3 has 13 residues. The germline V gene has CDR1 LNHDA and CDR2 SQIVND (reference sequence). The complete variable domain, with remaining parts taken from reference TRBV19 and TRBJ1-1, reads DGGITQSPKYLFRKEGQNVTLSCEQNLNHDAMYWYRQDPGQGLRLIYYSQIVNDFQKGDIAEGYSVSREKKESFPLTVTSAQKNPTAFYLCASSNGMNTEAFFGQGTRLTVV.